This TCR beta chain originates from a study of shared clonotypes between healthy human individuals. Study results and caveats: Since donors were few, the genetic and exposure-history diversity represented was limited.

Negatively enriched CD4+ T cells were divided by CD45RA into naive and memory. The CDR3 is 15 residues long. Germline assignment: CDR1 SGHTA and CDR2 FQGTGA. Trimming pared 1 base from V and 2 bases from J, leaving 8 bases between. Method: immunoSEQ multiplex PCR; TCRdb's copy keeps in-frame clones and lacks some. This sample has approximately 2,000,000 clones, with around 90% found just once. With regard to this clone: Its antigen is not identified.

The gene calls are TRBV7-3 and TRBJ2-2; D might be TRBD1 (5 bases). Sequencing was performed on naive CD4+ T cells from PBMCs. The subset was: CD45RA+ positively selected. The clonotype comes from a man aged 18-30 years in good health. Some clones in this sample may be carry-over from other donors' samples. This CDR3 is CASSLIGANTGELFF. CDR3 coding DNA: TGTGCCAGCAGCTTAATTGGGGCTAACACCGGGGAGCTGTTTTTT.